The 24 T cell receptor beta chains listed next were all sequenced from one sample in a study of Graves' ophthalmopathy and Graves' hyperthyroidism. RNA transcripts provided the template for amplifying TCR beta CDR3 regions. RT-PCR in the first round used HTBI primers; a second-round multiplex PCR followed. TCRdb used MiXCR to reprocess the multiplex PCR reads, holding one entry per CDR3 protein. The sample holds under 800,000 distinct CDR3 sequences; 22% are singletons and the top ten take roughly 6.9%. Sequencing was performed on peripheral blood. The source of these receptors is a woman in her late teens or twenties with stable Graves' hyperthyroidism. Some clones in this sample may be carry-over from other donors' samples.

The table lists this clonotype with many counts. The chain is built from TRBV28 and TRBJ1-3; 9 bases fit TRBD1. Per the germline V gene, CDR1 is MDHEN and CDR2 is SYDVKM. Unmatched junction bases numbered 11, after V lost 5 bases and J lost 3 bases. The CDR3 totals 17 residues. The CDR3 loop reads CASSPAPTGGLGNTIYF. The DNA of the CDR3 is TGTGCCAGCAGTCCAGCGCCGACAGGGGGTCTTGGAAACACCATATATTTT.

The table lists this clonotype with a few counts. The genes are TRBV20-1 and TRBJ2-7, with D possibly TRBD1 on 6 matching bases. V was shortened by 2 bases and J by 4 bases, with 15 bases between the two germline ends. The CDR3 runs 14 residues. Germline V gives CDR1 DFQATT, CDR2 SNEGSKA (reference sequence). CDR3 sequence: CSARNQGSLYEQYF. CDR3 coding DNA: TGCAGTGCTAGAAATCAGGGGTCCCTTTACGAGCAGTACTTC.

In regard to this clonotype: At one boundary the junction diverges from the germline segment, which might be a read error. This chain uses TRBV2 with TRBJ1-2; 9 bases map to TRBD1. CDR3 length: 14 amino acids. Germline CDR1 reads SNHLY; CDR2 reads FYNNEI. CDR3 sequence (DNA): TGTGCCAGCAGAGTCGGACAGGGGTCATATGGTTACACCTTC. Protein sequence: CASRVGQGSYGYTF.

This clonotype was seen at least ten times. Written as DNA, the CDR3 is TGTGCCAGCAGTTTGACAGGGCTTATCTACGAGCAGTACTTC. This translates into CASSLTGLIYEQYF. This chain joins TRBV27 and TRBJ2-7; 7 bases map to TRBD1. Germline V gene sequence: CDR1 MNHEY, CDR2 SMNVEV (reference sequence). The CDR3 spans 14 residues. J gave up 3 bases and V 3 bases, and 5 bases lay outside the gene matches.

In this sample, this clonotype turned up a few times. The gene calls are TRBV3-1 and TRBJ2-7; 8 bases map to TRBD1. This CDR3 is built from 16 residues. Trimming took 0 bases from V and 7 from J; bases not matched to a gene: 11. Germline V CDR1 and CDR2: LGHDT, YNNKEL (reference sequence). In nucleotides, the CDR3 is TGTGCCAGCAGCCAAGATACCGGGACAGGCGCCCATGAGCAGTACTTC. Residues: CASSQDTGTGAHEQYF.

The gene calls are TRBV10-3 and TRBJ2-7, with a weak D call TRBD2 (5 bases). This CDR3 has 13 residues. V dropped 7 bases and J dropped 3 bases, with 13 bases sitting between them. From germline, CDR1 is ENHRY and CDR2 SYGVKD. CDR3 DNA sequence: TGTGCCATCATCGGGGAAGGAGGCTACGAGCAGTACTTC. Translating gives CAIIGEGGYEQYF.

For the CDR3, the DNA is TGTGCCAGCAGTTTACGCTTTCGGTACAGGGGCGACGAGCAGTACTTC. It codes for CASSLRFRYRGDEQYF. The chain links TRBV28 to TRBJ2-7, with 7 bases fitting TRBD1. The CDR3 has 16 residues. The V segment lost 2 bases and the J segment 5 bases; nucleotides outside the gene matches: 12. Looked up from germline, CDR1 is MDHEN and CDR2 is SYDVKM. Using reference TRBV28 and TRBJ2-7 for the parts outside the CDR3, the full variable domain is DVKVTQSSRYLVKRTGEKVFLECVQDMDHENMFWYRQDPGLGLRLIYFSYDVKMKEKGDIPEGYSVSREKKERFSLILESASTNQTSMYLCASSLRFRYRGDEQYFGPGTRLTVT.

The chain carries TRBV7-2 and TRBJ2-7; 9 bases are shared with TRBD2. V was pared by 3 bases and J by 7 bases, with 10 bases of the junction left unmatched. The CDR3 loop spans 15 amino acids. The germline V gene encodes CDR1 SGHTA and CDR2 FQGNSA. The CDR3 sequence: CASSFSGRAEGEQYF. The CDR3 nucleotides are TGTGCCAGCAGCTTTAGCGGGAGAGCCGAGGGAGAGCAGTACTTC.

In this sample, this clonotype turned up many times. V gene TRBV14 combines with J gene TRBJ1-1, with D uncertain. The germline gives CDR1 SGHDN, CDR2 FVKESK. V was pared by 0 bases and J by 4 bases, with 12 bases between. CDR3 length equals 15 residues. The CDR3 DNA reads TGTGCCAGCAGCCAAGACGAGGGCCGCAGCACTGAAGCTTTCTTT. This gives the protein CASSQDEGRSTEAFF. The full variable domain, in which reference TRBV14 and TRBJ1-1 provide the parts outside the CDR3, is EAGVTQFPSHSVIEKGQTVTLRCDPISGHDNLYWYRRVMGKEIKFLLHFVKESKQDESGMPNNRFLAERTGGTYSTLKVQPAELEDSGVYFCASSQDEGRSTEAFFGQGTRLTVV.

The chain carries TRBV4-1 and TRBJ2-5; D gene ambiguous. Germline CDR1 is MGHRA and CDR2 is YSYEKL. The CDR3 is 14 residues long. V lost 0 bases, J lost 3 bases, and 8 bases lay in between. CDR3 sequence (DNA): TGCGCCAGCAGCCAAGATCCGGCTGAAGAGACCCAGTACTTC. This encodes CASSQDPAEETQYF.

This clonotype has ten or more counts. V usage is TRBV28 and J usage is TRBJ1-1; weak D call: TRBD1 (5 bases). In germline, CDR1 is MDHEN, CDR2 SYDVKM. The CDR3 sequence is 15 residues long. Trimming took off 5 bases at V and 1 base at J, with 14 bases between the two ends. This CDR3 reads CASSQYGHPNTEAFF. CDR3 in DNA: TGTGCCAGCAGTCAATACGGACACCCGAACACTGAAGCTTTCTTT.

The rearrangement joins TRBV20-1 to TRBJ2-7; D might be TRBD1 or TRBD2, each matching 5 bases. This CDR3 region has 11 residues. CDR1 and CDR2 (germline): DFQATT, SNEGSKA (reference sequence). V lost 3 bases to trimming and J lost 4 bases, with 7 bases between them. CDR3 in amino acids: CSARGVYEQYF. The CDR3 region has the DNA TGCAGTGCTAGGGGGGTATACGAGCAGTACTTC.

This chain uses TRBV6-5 with TRBJ2-6; no clear D. With 4 bases removed from V and 0 bases from J, the gap between germline ends came to 7 bases. This CDR3 spans 15 amino acids. Per the germline V gene, CDR1 is MNHEY and CDR2 is SVGAGI. CDR3 protein: CASSSHSSGANVLTF. The CDR3, as DNA: TGTGCCAGCAGTTCACACAGCTCTGGGGCCAACGTCCTGACTTTC.

The chain carries TRBV9 and TRBJ1-2; D not resolved. The V and J ends lost 3 bases and 4 bases respectively, with 10 bases between them. The CDR3 contains 13 residues. Germline V gene sequence: CDR1 SGDLS, CDR2 YYNGEE. The CDR3 protein is CASSALTAYGYTF. The DNA for the CDR3 is TGTGCCAGCAGCGCTCTGACGGCCTATGGCTACACCTTC. Full variable domain (remainder filled in from reference TRBV9 and TRBJ1-2): DSGVTQTPKHLITATGQRVTLRCSPRSGDLSVYWYQQSLDQGLQFLIQYYNGEERAKGNILERFSAQQFPDLHSELNLSSLELGDSALYFCASSALTAYGYTFGSGTRLTVV.

This chain connects TRBV12-3 or TRBV12-4 to TRBJ1-1, with a possible D match to TRBD1 (5 bases). V lost 1 base, J lost 8 bases, and 11 bases lay in between. The CDR3 runs to 13 residues. This chain's CDR3 is CASSLDSPGEAFF. The CDR3 DNA reads TGTGCCAGCAGTTTAGATTCGCCAGGGGAAGCTTTCTTT.

This sequence joins TRBV11-2 and TRBJ1-2; possibly TRBD1 for D (6 bases). The V and J ends lost 4 bases and 8 bases respectively, with 17 bases between them. CDR1 is SGHAT and CDR2 is FQNNGV in the germline V gene. CDR3 length: 14 amino acids. CDR3 residues: CASSSWLEGDGYTF. The CDR3 bases are TGTGCCAGCAGCTCATGGTTGGAGGGGGACGGCTACACCTTC.

This clonotype was seen many times. This chain joins TRBV2 and TRBJ1-2; TRBD1 is a possible D gene (6 bases). The CDR3 loop spans 11 amino acids. Trimming removed 9 bases from V and 1 base from J, with 6 bases in between. Germline CDR1 is SNHLY and CDR2 is FYNNEI. The CDR3 spells CARDSNYGYTF. CDR3 in DNA: TGTGCCAGGGACAGTAACTATGGCTACACCTTC. The full variable domain, in which reference TRBV2 and TRBJ1-2 provide the parts outside the CDR3, is EPEVTQTPSHQVTQMGQEVILRCVPISNHLYFYWYRQILGQKVEFLVSFYNNEISEKSEIFDDQFSVERPDGSNFTLKIRSTKLEDSAMYFCARDSNYGYTFGSGTRLTVV.

A note on this clonotype: This sequence may be a read error, since a much larger clone differs from it by one base. Likely a read error: the CDR3 ends without its conserved phenylalanine or tryptophan. V usage is TRBV15 and J usage is TRBJ1-3, with a tentative D call TRBD1 (5 bases). V lost 3 bases and J lost 2, with 17 bases in between. Germline-derived CDR1 and CDR2 are LNHNV and YYDKDF (reference sequence). The CDR3 extends over 17 amino acids. As DNA, the CDR3 is TGTGCCACCAGCAGTGAAAAATACTTGGGACCTGGAAACACCATATATTTG. The encoded protein is CATSSEKYLGPGNTIYL.

V gene TRBV7-2 combines with J gene TRBJ2-2; D remains ambiguous. This CDR3 spans 15 amino acids. CDR1 and CDR2 (germline): SGHTA, FQGNSA. The V end lost 5 bases, the J end lost 1 base, and 11 bases lay between the germline ends. The CDR3 bases are TGTGCCAGCAGCCCCCAACAGAGGAACACCGGGGAGCTGTTTTTT. It encodes CASSPQQRNTGELFF.

This clonotype was picked up a small number of times. The chain links TRBV3-1 to TRBJ1-1; D is unresolved. Trimming pared 4 bases from V and 1 base from J, leaving 10 bases between. CDR1 LGHDT and CDR2 YNNKEL come from the germline V gene (reference sequence). The CDR3 sequence is 14 residues long. CDR3 sequence (DNA): TGTGCCAGCAGCCCCGGTCCCCCGAACACTGAAGCTTTCTTT. It is translated as CASSPGPPNTEAFF.

This clonotype was observed at least ten times. J is TRBJ1-6 and V is TRBV7-9; 11 bases align to TRBD1. V lost 3 bases, J lost 10 bases, and 2 bases stayed unmatched. The CDR3 is 14 residues long. Germline V gene data show CDR1 as SEHNR and CDR2 as FQNEAQ (reference sequence). The CDR3 bases are TGTGCCAGCAGCTTGGGACAGGGGGAATCACCCCTCCACTTT. Amino acid sequence: CASSLGQGESPLHF.

The table lists this clonotype with many counts. CDR3 in amino acids: CASSYTLRDLRRDGYTF. CDR3 nucleotide sequence: TGTGCCAGCAGTTACACCCTCCGGGACCTTCGGCGGGATGGCTACACCTTC. The rearrangement links TRBV6-2 or TRBV6-3 to TRBJ1-2, with D maybe TRBD1 (5 bases). Deletions cut 2 bases from V and 6 bases from J, with 22 bases between. The CDR3 spans 17 residues. Germline CDR1 and CDR2: MNHEY and SVGEGT.

This clonotype was seen a handful of times. J is TRBJ1-2 and V is TRBV2; a possible D gene is TRBD1 (5 bases). The V gene's germline CDR1 is SNHLY and CDR2 FYNNEI. CDR3 length: 11 amino acids. The V end lost 10 bases, the J end lost 2 bases, and 8 bases lay between the germline ends. CDR3 sequence (DNA): TGTGCCACGACAGAGAACTATGGCTACACCTTC. Translating it yields CATTENYGYTF.

This clonotype has a count of ten or more. V gene TRBV12-3 or TRBV12-4 combines with J gene TRBJ2-5; 8 bases align to TRBD1. The CDR3 sequence is 12 residues long. Trimming cost V 6 bases and J 9 bases; bases outside gene matches: 6. The chain's CDR3 is CASSGQGTAQYF. The CDR3 bases are TGTGCCAGCAGCGGACAGGGTACCGCCCAGTACTTC.